Here is one TCR beta chain with its context. Its antigen is undetermined. Researchers ran the PCR with 60 Vbeta and 13 Jbeta primers. TCRdb keeps only in-frame clones here, not all; method: immunoSEQ multiplex PCR. The sample shows about 200,000 clones, 82% of them seen only once. This specimen comes from a study of cytomegalovirus exposure and HLA in healthy donors. Study outcomes and limitations: A later analysis showed TCR association rates differing by HLA locus, peaking at DRB1 and lowest at HLA-C. There were about 160 TCR beta chains listed as cytomegalovirus-associated.

The sequenced sample was PBMCs. The receptor comes from a middle-aged woman in good health and CMV-seronegative.

As DNA, the CDR3 is TGTGCCTGCAAGACAGCCAGCTCTGGAAACACCATATATTTT. Encoded protein: CACKTASSGNTIYF. The chain couples TRBV30 to TRBJ1-3; D might be TRBD1 (5 bases). CDR1 GTSNPN and CDR2 SVGIG come from the germline V gene (reference sequence). The CDR3 is 14 amino acids. V was shortened by 6 bases and J by 0 bases, with 12 bases between the two germline ends.